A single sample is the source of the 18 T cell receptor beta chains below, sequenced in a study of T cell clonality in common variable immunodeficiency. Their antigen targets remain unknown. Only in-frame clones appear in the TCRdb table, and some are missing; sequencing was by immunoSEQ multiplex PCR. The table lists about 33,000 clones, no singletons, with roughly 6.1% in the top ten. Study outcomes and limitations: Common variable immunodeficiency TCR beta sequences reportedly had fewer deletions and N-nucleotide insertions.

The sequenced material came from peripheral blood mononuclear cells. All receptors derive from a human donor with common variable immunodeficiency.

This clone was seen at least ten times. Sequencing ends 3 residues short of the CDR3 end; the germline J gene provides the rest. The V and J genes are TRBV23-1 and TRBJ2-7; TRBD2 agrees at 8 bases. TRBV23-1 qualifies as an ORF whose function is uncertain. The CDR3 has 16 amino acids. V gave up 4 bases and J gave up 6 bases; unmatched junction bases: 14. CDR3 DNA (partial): TGCGCCAGCAGTCCCCCAACTAGCGGTGTTCCCTCCGAG. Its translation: CASSPPTSGVPSE. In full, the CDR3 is CASSPPTSGVPSEQYF.

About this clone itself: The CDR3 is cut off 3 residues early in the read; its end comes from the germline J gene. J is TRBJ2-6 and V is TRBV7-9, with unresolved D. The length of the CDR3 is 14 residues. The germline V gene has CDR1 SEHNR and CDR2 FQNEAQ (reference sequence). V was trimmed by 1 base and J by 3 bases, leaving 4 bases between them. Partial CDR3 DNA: TGTGCCAGCAGCTTAGGTATTGGGGCCAACGTC. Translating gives CASSLGIGANV. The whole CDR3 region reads CASSLGIGANVLTF.

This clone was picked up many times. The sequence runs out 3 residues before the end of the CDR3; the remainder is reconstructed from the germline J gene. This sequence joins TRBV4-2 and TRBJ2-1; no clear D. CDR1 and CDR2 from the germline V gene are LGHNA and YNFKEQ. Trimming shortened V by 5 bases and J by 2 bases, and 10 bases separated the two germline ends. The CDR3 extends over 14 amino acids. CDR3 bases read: TGTGCCAGCAGCTCTGGCCGCACCTACAATGAG. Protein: CASSSGRTYNE. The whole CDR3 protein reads CASSSGRTYNEQFF.

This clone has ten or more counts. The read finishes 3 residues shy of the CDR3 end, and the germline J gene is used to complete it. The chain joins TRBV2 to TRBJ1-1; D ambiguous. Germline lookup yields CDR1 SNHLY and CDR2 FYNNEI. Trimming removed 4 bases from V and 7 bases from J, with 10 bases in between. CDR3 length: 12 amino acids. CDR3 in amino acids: CASSGDSGEAFF. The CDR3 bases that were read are TGTGCCAGCAGTGGAGATTCCGGTGAA.

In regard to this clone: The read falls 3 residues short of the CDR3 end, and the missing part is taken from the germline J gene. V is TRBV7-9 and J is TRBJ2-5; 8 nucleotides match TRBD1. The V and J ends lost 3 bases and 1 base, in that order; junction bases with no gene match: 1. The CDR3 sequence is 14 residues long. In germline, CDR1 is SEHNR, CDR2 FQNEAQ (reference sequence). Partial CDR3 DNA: TGTGCCAGCAGCTTCGGGACAGGCCAAGAGACC. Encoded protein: CASSFGTGQET. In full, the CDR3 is CASSFGTGQETQYF.

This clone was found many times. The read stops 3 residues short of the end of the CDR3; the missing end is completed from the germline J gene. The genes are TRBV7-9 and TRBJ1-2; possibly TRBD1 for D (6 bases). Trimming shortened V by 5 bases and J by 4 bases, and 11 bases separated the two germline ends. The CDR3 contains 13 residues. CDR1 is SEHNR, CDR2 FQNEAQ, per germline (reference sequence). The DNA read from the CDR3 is TGTGCCAGCAGCCCCCGGGACACCTATGGC. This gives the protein CASSPRDTYG. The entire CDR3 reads CASSPRDTYGYTF.

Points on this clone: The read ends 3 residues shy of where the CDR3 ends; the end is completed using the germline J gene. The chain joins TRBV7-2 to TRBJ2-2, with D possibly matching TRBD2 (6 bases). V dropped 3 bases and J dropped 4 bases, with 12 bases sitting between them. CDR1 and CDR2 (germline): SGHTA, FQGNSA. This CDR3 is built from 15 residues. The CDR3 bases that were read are TGTGCCAGCAGCTTTACCGGGACTCTCACCGGGGAG. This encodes CASSFTGTLTGE. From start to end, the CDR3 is CASSFTGTLTGELFF. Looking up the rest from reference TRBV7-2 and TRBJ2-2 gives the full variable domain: GAGVSQSPSNKVTEKGKDVELRCDPISGHTALYWYRQSLGQGLEFLIYFQGNSAPDKSGLPSDRFSAERTGGSVSTLTIQRTQQEDSAVYLCASSFTGTLTGELFFGEGSRLTVL.

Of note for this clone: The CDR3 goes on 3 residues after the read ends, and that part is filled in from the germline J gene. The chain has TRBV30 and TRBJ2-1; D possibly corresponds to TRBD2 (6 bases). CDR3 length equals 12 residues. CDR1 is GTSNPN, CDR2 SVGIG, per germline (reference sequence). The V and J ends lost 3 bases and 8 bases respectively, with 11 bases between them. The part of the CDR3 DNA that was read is TGTGCCTGGAGAGCCTCGGGGGATGAG. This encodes CAWRASGDE. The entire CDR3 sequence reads CAWRASGDEQFF.

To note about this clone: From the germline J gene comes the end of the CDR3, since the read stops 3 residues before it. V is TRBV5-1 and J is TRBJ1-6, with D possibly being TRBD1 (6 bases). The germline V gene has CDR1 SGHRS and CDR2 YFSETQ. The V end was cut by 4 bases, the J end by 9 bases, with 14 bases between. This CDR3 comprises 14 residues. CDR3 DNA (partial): TGCGCCAGCAGCCCTGAGATAGGGGGTTCACCC. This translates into CASSPEIGGSP. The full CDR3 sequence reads CASSPEIGGSPLHF. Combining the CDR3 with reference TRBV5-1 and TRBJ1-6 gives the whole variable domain KAGVTQTPRYLIKTRGQQVTLSCSPISGHRSVSWYQQTPGQGLQFLFEYFSETQRNKGNFPGRFSGRQFSNSRSEMNVSTLELGDSALYLCASSPEIGGSPLHFGNGTRLTVT.

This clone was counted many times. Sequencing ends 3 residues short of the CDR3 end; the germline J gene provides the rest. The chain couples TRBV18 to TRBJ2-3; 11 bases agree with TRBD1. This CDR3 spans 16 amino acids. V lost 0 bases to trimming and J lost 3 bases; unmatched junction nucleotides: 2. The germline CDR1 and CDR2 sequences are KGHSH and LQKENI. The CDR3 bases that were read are TGTGCCAGCTCACCACCGGGACAGGGGGTTACAGATACG. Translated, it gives CASSPPGQGVTDT. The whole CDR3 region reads CASSPPGQGVTDTQYF.

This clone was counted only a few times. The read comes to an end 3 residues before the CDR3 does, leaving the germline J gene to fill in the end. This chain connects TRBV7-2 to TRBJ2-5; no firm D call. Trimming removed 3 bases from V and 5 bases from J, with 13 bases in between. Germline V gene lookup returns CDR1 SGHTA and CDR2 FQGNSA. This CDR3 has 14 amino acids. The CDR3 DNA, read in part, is TGTGCCAGCAGCTTGCGTCTCGGTCTTGAGACC. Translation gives CASSLRLGLET. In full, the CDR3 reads CASSLRLGLETQYF.

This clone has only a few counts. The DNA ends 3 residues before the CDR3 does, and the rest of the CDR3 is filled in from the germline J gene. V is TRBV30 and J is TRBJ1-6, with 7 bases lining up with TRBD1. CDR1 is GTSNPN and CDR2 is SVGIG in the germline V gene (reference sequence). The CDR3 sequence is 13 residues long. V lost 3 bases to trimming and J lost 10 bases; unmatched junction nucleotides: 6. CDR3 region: CAWRRDRDSPLHF. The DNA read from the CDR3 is TGTGCCTGGAGGCGGGACAGAGACTCACCC.

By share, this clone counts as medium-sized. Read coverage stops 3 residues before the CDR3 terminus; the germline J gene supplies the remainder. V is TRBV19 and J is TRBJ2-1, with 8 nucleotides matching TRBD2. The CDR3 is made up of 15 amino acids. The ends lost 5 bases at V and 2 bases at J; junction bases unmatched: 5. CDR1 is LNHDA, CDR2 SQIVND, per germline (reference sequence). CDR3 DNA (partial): TGTGCCAGTAGTCCGGGGGGGCTTACCTACAATGAG. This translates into CASSPGGLTYNE. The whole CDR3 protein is CASSPGGLTYNEQFF.

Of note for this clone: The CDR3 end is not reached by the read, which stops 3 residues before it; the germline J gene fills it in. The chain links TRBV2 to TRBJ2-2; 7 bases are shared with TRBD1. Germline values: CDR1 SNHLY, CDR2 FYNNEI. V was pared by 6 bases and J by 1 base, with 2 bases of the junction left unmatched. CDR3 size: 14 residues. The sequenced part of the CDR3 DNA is TGTGCCAGCAGCAACAGGGGGAACACCGGGGAG. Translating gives CASSNRGNTGE. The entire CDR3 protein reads CASSNRGNTGELFF.

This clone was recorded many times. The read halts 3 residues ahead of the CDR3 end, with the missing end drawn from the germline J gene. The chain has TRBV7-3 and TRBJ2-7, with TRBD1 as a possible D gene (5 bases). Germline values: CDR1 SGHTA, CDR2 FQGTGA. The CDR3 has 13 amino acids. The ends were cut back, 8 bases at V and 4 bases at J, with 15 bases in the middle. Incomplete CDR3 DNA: TGTGCCAGCCCCCTTGTAGGGGTTTACGAG. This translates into CASPLVGVYE. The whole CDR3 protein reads CASPLVGVYEQYF.

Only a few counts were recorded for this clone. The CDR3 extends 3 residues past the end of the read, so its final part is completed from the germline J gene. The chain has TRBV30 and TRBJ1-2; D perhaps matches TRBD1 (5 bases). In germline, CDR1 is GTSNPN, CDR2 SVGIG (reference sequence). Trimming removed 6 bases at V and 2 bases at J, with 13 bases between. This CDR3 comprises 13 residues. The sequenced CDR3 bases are TGTGCCTGCCCCCGGGAGGGGAACTATGGC. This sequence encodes CACPREGNYG. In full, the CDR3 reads CACPREGNYGYTF.

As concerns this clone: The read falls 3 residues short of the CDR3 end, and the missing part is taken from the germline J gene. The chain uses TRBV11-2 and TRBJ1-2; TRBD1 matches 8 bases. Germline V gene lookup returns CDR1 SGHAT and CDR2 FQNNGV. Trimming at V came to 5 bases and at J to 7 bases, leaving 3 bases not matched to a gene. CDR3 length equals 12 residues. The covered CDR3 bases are TGTGCCAGCAGCGCCACAGGGGGTGGC. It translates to CASSATGGG. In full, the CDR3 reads CASSATGGGYTF.

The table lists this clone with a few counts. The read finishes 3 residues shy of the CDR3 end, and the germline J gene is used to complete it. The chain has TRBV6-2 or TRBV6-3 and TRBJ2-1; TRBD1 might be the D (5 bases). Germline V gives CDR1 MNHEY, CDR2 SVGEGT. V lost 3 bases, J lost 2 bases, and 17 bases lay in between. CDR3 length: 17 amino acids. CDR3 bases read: TGTGCCAGCAGTTATGGATGGGGCCTAGACCCCTACAATGAG. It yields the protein CASSYGWGLDPYNE. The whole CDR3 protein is CASSYGWGLDPYNEQFF.